One and the same sample provided the 27 T cell receptor beta chains below, sequenced in a study of shared clonotypes between healthy human individuals (dated by TCRdb to the early 2020s). CD8 naive samples were CD45RO-negative cells positively selected for CCR7, giving a CD45RA+CCR7+ population that excluded TemRA cells. Receptor libraries were prepared by the immunoSEQ multiplex PCR assay. The table comes from immuneACCESS by way of TCRdb, which keeps in-frame sequences with V and J called. Part of the clones is missing from these tables; in studies checked, under half for an unresolved V gene and the rest for unknown reasons. In all, the sample holds about 650,000 clones, and over 95% of those were seen once. Of the sample, 0.085% to 0.11% falls within the top ten clones. Sequenced input: naive CD8+ T cells sorted from blood. The cell subset or site label on this specimen signifies: CD45RA+CCR7+. All receptors derive from a woman aged 25 to 45 in good health.

V gene TRBV27 combines with J gene TRBJ2-1; TRBD1 is a possible D gene (5 bases). The CDR3 extends over 13 amino acids. Trimming shortened V by 10 bases and J by 3 bases, and 13 bases separated the two germline ends. Germline V gene data show CDR1 as MNHEY and CDR2 as SMNVEV (reference sequence). The CDR3 sequence is CATTSGIYNEQFF. As DNA, the CDR3 is TGTGCCACCACCTCAGGGATCTACAATGAGCAGTTCTTC.

The chain combines TRBV10-1 with TRBJ2-1; 9 bases map to TRBD2. The trim removed 6 bases at V and 2 bases at J, leaving 8 bases unmatched. The CDR3 has 16 amino acids. Germline assignment: CDR1 WNHNN and CDR2 SYGVQD (reference sequence). CDR3 nucleotides: TGCGCCAGCAGCTCGACTAGCGGACCCCCCTACAATGAGCAGTTCTTC. This translates into CASSSTSGPPYNEQFF.

J is TRBJ1-4 and V is TRBV2; unclear D gene. The germline V gene encodes CDR1 SNHLY and CDR2 FYNNEI. This CDR3 spans 16 amino acids. Trimming removed 3 bases from V and 2 bases from J, with 13 bases in between. CDR3 residues: CASSEITTATNEKLFF. In DNA form, the CDR3 reads TGTGCCAGCAGTGAGATAACAACTGCCACTAATGAAAAACTGTTTTTT.

The gene calls are TRBV29-1 and TRBJ1-2, with D uncertain. V lost 2 bases and J lost 8, with 15 bases in between. This CDR3 has 13 amino acids. CDR1 is SQVTM and CDR2 is ANQGSEA in the germline V gene. DNA for the CDR3: TGCAGCGTTGAATCTACTCCAGCTTGGGGCTACACCTTC. Translation: CSVESTPAWGYTF.

This chain joins TRBV5-5 and TRBJ2-7; D not certain. V lost 4 bases and J lost 7, with 18 bases in between. Germline CDR1 SGHKS, CDR2 YYEKEE (reference sequence). The CDR3 is 14 residues long. CDR3 region: CASSADSKMGEQYF. CDR3 sequence (DNA): TGTGCCAGCAGCGCCGACTCTAAGATGGGGGAGCAGTACTTC. The full variable domain, rest sourced from reference TRBV5-5 and TRBJ2-7, is DAGVTQSPTHLIKTRGQQVTLRCSPISGHKSVSWYQQVLGQGPQFIFQYYEKEERGRGNFPDRFSARQFPNYSSELNVNALLLGDSALYLCASSADSKMGEQYFGPGTRLTVT.

The chain uses TRBV6-5 and TRBJ1-1; weak D call: TRBD1 (5 bases). The CDR3 is 15 amino acids. Germline V gives CDR1 MNHEY, CDR2 SVGAGI. The germline V and J ends were trimmed by 2 bases and 1 base, with 11 bases remaining between them. The DNA for the CDR3 is TGTGCCAGCAGTTACATGCTCGGGGCGAACACTGAAGCTTTCTTT. Translated: CASSYMLGANTEAFF.

The V gene is TRBV7-9, the J gene TRBJ2-1; D is unclear. The CDR3 is 8 amino acids. V was cut by 7 bases and J by 8 bases, with 0 bases left in between. CDR1 is SEHNR, CDR2 FQNEAQ, per germline (reference sequence). CDR3 residues: CASNEQFF. CDR3 DNA sequence: TGTGCCAGCAATGAGCAGTTCTTC.

The J gene is TRBJ2-5, the V gene TRBV27; TRBD1 aligns across 7 bases. After removal of 11 bases from V and 2 bases from J, the junction contained 5 bases not matched to a gene. Per the germline V gene, CDR1 is MNHEY and CDR2 is SMNVEV (reference sequence). CDR3 length equals 12 residues. CDR3 bases: TGTGCCCACACCAGGGGGCAAGAGACCCAGTACTTC. It yields the protein CAHTRGQETQYF.

The chain is built from TRBV28 and TRBJ2-1, with D unresolved. This CDR3 has 13 amino acids. CDR1 and CDR2 (germline): MDHEN, SYDVKM. Trimming shortened V by 8 bases and J by 6 bases, and 14 bases separated the two germline ends. The CDR3 region is CASGSVSINEQFF. The DNA of the CDR3 is TGTGCCAGCGGGTCGGTTAGTATCAATGAGCAGTTCTTC.

The chain combines TRBV11-1 with TRBJ1-2, with D unresolved. The V end was cut by 7 bases, the J end by 8 bases, with 2 bases between. Germline CDR1 SGHAT, CDR2 FQDESV (reference sequence). CDR3 length equals 8 residues. CDR3 sequence: CASIGYTF. The CDR3 nucleotides read TGTGCCAGCATAGGCTACACCTTC. Filled out from reference TRBV11-1 and TRBJ1-2, the complete variable domain reads EAEVAQSPRYKITEKSQAVAFWCDPISGHATLYWYRQILGQGPELLVQFQDESVVDDSQLPKDRFSAERLKGVDSTLKIQPAELGDSAMYLCASIGYTFGSGTRLTVV.

The chain has TRBV7-9 and TRBJ2-1, with 7 bases matching TRBD1. J was trimmed by 2 bases and V by 5 bases; bases with no gene match: 9. The CDR3 spans 16 residues. Germline CDR1 SEHNR, CDR2 FQNEAQ (reference sequence). The CDR3 DNA sequence: TGTGCCAGCAGCACCCCGACAGGGAGTACCTACAATGAGCAGTTCTTC. Protein: CASSTPTGSTYNEQFF.

The gene calls are TRBV28 and TRBJ2-1, with D unresolved. The CDR3 is made up of 13 amino acids. V was clipped by 7 bases and J by 3 bases, with 10 bases between them. From germline, CDR1 is MDHEN and CDR2 SYDVKM. The CDR3 protein is CASKKVVYNEQFF. DNA for the CDR3: TGTGCCAGCAAGAAAGTCGTCTACAATGAGCAGTTCTTC.

The chain combines TRBV7-8 with TRBJ2-5; possibly TRBD1 or TRBD2 for D (5 bases each). The V gene's germline CDR1 is SGHVS and CDR2 FQNEAQ. Trimming removed 5 bases from V and 3 bases from J, with 13 bases in between. The CDR3 is 14 amino acids. This CDR3 is CASSGGVGEETQYF. Written as DNA, the CDR3 is TGTGCCAGCAGCGGTGGAGTGGGGGAAGAGACCCAGTACTTC.

V is TRBV9 and J is TRBJ2-7; 9 bases are shared with TRBD1. The CDR3 loop spans 15 amino acids. With V trimmed by 3 bases and J by 3 bases, 7 bases remained unmatched. Germline V gives CDR1 SGDLS, CDR2 YYNGEE. CDR3 sequence reads: CASSERTGANYEQYF. The CDR3 DNA reads TGTGCCAGCAGCGAGCGGACAGGGGCGAACTACGAGCAGTACTTC.

This clone was detected a few times. The V call is TRBV6-5, the J call TRBJ1-2; 7 nucleotides agree with TRBD1. CDR3 length equals 13 residues. Germline lookup yields CDR1 MNHEY and CDR2 SVGAGI. Trimming at V came to 6 bases and at J to 4 bases, leaving 5 bases not matched to a gene. The CDR3 here is CASSRWDSYGYTF. In DNA form, the CDR3 reads TGTGCCAGCAGCCGATGGGACAGCTATGGCTACACCTTC.

The table lists this clone with a count of one. The chain combines TRBV5-4 with TRBJ2-3; weak D call: TRBD2 (6 bases). Per the germline V gene, CDR1 is SGHNT and CDR2 is YYREEE (reference sequence). The CDR3 has 15 residues. V was trimmed by 3 bases and J by 2 bases, leaving 13 bases between them. The CDR3 region has the DNA TGTGCCAGCAGCTCACTAGCCGACCCCACAGATACGCAGTATTTT. This encodes CASSSLADPTDTQYF.

This chain joins TRBV15 and TRBJ2-4; D may be TRBD1 (7 bases). The V end was cut by 9 bases, the J end by 0 bases, with 27 bases between. The CDR3 contains 19 residues. Germline V gives CDR1 LNHNV, CDR2 YYDKDF (reference sequence). CDR3 amino acids: CATLEPGAQGGKAKNIQYF. The CDR3 region has the DNA TGTGCCACTCTTGAACCAGGTGCCCAGGGGGGAAAAGCCAAAAACATTCAGTACTTC.

J is TRBJ1-3 and V is TRBV6-1; D is undetermined. Germline lookup yields CDR1 MNHNS and CDR2 SASEGT. The V end was cut by 3 bases, the J end by 1 base, with 10 bases between. CDR3 length: 15 residues. The CDR3 coding sequence is TGTGCCAGCAGTGAGTTAGAAGGTTCTGGAAACACCATATATTTT. Its protein product is CASSELEGSGNTIYF.

The chain carries TRBV6-5 and TRBJ2-3; the D gene is possibly TRBD2 (6 bases). The CDR3 is 15 amino acids. Trimming removed 0 bases at V and 4 bases at J, with 11 bases between. Germline V CDR1 and CDR2: MNHEY, SVGAGI. CDR3 loop: CASSYSPSGADTQYF. CDR3 sequence (DNA): TGTGCCAGCAGTTACTCCCCATCGGGGGCAGATACGCAGTATTTT.

The chain employs TRBV5-1 and TRBJ2-3; 8 nucleotides line up with TRBD2. V was clipped by 4 bases and J by 5 bases; unmatched bases: 9. CDR3 size: 15 residues. Germline V gene sequence: CDR1 SGHRS, CDR2 YFSETQ. The CDR3: CASSPDGRGGDTQYF. CDR3 DNA: TGCGCCAGCAGCCCGGACGGGAGGGGTGGAGATACGCAGTATTTT.

This sequence joins TRBV5-5 and TRBJ2-7, with 8 bases aligning to TRBD2. Trimming at V came to 4 bases and at J to 2 bases, leaving 8 bases not matched to a gene. Germline loops: CDR1 SGHKS, CDR2 YYEKEE (reference sequence). The CDR3 has 15 residues. The CDR3 sequence: CASSDPGLGAYEQYF. As DNA, the CDR3 is TGTGCCAGCAGCGATCCGGGACTAGGGGCCTACGAGCAGTACTTC.

This rearrangement joins TRBV19 to TRBJ1-1, with 7 bases aligning to TRBD1. Germline-derived CDR1 and CDR2 are LNHDA and SQIVND (reference sequence). V trimming: 3 bases; J trimming: 4 bases; junction bases outside the gene matches: 5. CDR3 length equals 14 residues. In DNA form, the CDR3 reads TGTGCCAGTAGTATGTCGACAGGGATCACTGAAGCTTTCTTT. It specifies CASSMSTGITEAFF. The full variable domain, completed using reference TRBV19 and TRBJ1-1, is DGGITQSPKYLFRKEGQNVTLSCEQNLNHDAMYWYRQDPGQGLRLIYYSQIVNDFQKGDIAEGYSVSREKKESFPLTVTSAQKNPTAFYLCASSMSTGITEAFFGQGTRLTVV.

V and J are TRBV25-1 and TRBJ1-1; TRBD1 might be the D (5 bases). Germline assignment: CDR1 MGHDK and CDR2 SYGVNS. Trimming took 7 bases from V and 1 from J, leaving 16 bases between them. This CDR3 is 15 amino acids long. The CDR3 DNA reads as TGTGCCAGCACTTACACGGGGACGGGGAACACTGAAGCTTTCTTT. Translated, it gives CASTYTGTGNTEAFF.

The chain is built from TRBV7-8 and TRBJ1-2; no reliable D call. The CDR3 spans 13 residues. Trimming removed 1 base from V and 6 bases from J, with 9 bases in between. The germline gives CDR1 SGHVS, CDR2 FQNEAQ. The CDR3 loop reads CASSLVSQDGYTF. In nucleotides, the CDR3 is TGTGCCAGCAGCTTAGTTTCCCAAGATGGCTACACCTTC.

V is TRBV6-6 and J is TRBJ1-5; D call uncertain. The germline gives CDR1 MNHNY, CDR2 SVGAGI (reference sequence). The CDR3 extends over 14 amino acids. V lost 0 bases, J lost 7 bases, and 10 bases lay in between. The CDR3: CASSYSTHPQPQHF. DNA of the CDR3: TGTGCCAGCAGTTACTCGACACATCCCCAGCCCCAGCATTTT.

V is TRBV30 and J is TRBJ2-2, with D tentatively TRBD2 (5 bases). The CDR3 has 15 residues. Germline assignment: CDR1 GTSNPN and CDR2 SVGIG (reference sequence). V was clipped by 0 bases and J by 5 bases, with 13 bases between them. Written as DNA, the CDR3 is TGTGCCTGGAGTGTTCTAGCTGGTGTGACCGGGGAGCTGTTTTTT. Translation gives CAWSVLAGVTGELFF.

The chain has TRBV27 and TRBJ2-3; D is possibly TRBD1 (6 bases). V lost 4 bases and J 4 bases, leaving 9 bases between the germline ends. In germline, CDR1 is MNHEY, CDR2 SMNVEV (reference sequence). This CDR3 is built from 13 residues. As DNA, the CDR3 is TGTGCCAGCAGTTATAAGGGGGCAGATACGCAGTATTTT. Translated: CASSYKGADTQYF.